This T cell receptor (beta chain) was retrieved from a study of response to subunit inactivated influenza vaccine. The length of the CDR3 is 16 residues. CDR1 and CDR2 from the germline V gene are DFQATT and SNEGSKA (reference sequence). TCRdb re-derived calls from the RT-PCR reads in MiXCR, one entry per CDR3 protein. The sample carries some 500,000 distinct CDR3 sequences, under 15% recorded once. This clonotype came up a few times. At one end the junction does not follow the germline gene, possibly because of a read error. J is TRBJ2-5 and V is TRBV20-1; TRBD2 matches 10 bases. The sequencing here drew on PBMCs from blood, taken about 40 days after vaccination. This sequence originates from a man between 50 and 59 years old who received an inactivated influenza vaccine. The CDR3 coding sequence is TGCTGTGCTAGAGATCTCCTAGCGGGAGCGTCGGAGACCCAGTACTTC. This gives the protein CCARDLLAGASETQYF.